These 5 T cell receptor beta chains came from one sample sequenced in a study of cytomegalovirus exposure and HLA in healthy donors. 60 Vbeta and 13 Jbeta primers were used in PCR. The table came from immunoSEQ multiplex PCR; TCRdb's copy has only in-frame clones and leaves some out. Of roughly 110,000 clones in the sample, approximately 80% are singletons; the top ten hold 9.5% to 15%. Sequencing used PBMCs. These TCRs come from a woman aged 35 to 49 in good health and CMV-seropositive.

This rearrangement joins TRBV19 to TRBJ1-1, with D unclear. The CDR3 covers 13 residues. Germline loops: CDR1 LNHDA, CDR2 SQIVND (reference sequence). Trimming cost V 5 bases and J 1 base, with 8 bases left between them. The CDR3 spells CASSLGENTEAFF. CDR3 in DNA: TGTGCCAGTAGTCTCGGAGAGAACACTGAAGCTTTCTTT.

This chain uses TRBV6-1 with TRBJ2-3; TRBD2 agrees at 11 bases. V lost 1 base to trimming and J lost 9 bases; unmatched junction nucleotides: 12. The CDR3 runs 17 residues. The germline CDR1 and CDR2 sequences are MNHNS and SASEGT. The CDR3 region has the DNA TGTGCCAGCAGTGAAGGGGGGACTAGCGGAAGTTTTCGGACGCAGTATTTT. Its protein is CASSEGGTSGSFRTQYF.

This chain connects TRBV7-2 to TRBJ1-2; D is unclear. The CDR3 covers 12 residues. Per the germline V gene, CDR1 is SGHTA and CDR2 is FQGNSA. The V end was cut by 1 base, the J end by 6 bases, with 6 bases between. The CDR3 region has the DNA TGTGCCAGCAGCTTAGGGTACAATGGCTACACCTTC. The encoded protein is CASSLGYNGYTF.

The rearrangement joins TRBV27 to TRBJ1-2, with 7 bases aligning to TRBD1. The CDR3 loop spans 16 amino acids. Trimming removed 0 bases from V and 6 bases from J; junction bases left unmatched: 10. Per germline, CDR1 MNHEY and CDR2 SMNVEV (reference sequence). The CDR3 loop is CASSLSRKGAVDGYTF. Here the CDR3 DNA reads TGTGCCAGCAGTTTATCCCGAAAGGGGGCGGTCGATGGCTACACCTTC.

Comment on this clone: The junction and the germline gene differ at one end; a read error may be behind it. The V call is TRBV6-6, the J call TRBJ1-2, with 9 bases identical to TRBD1. Germline V lookup: CDR1 MNHNY, CDR2 SVGAGI (reference sequence). The CDR3 totals 14 residues. CDR3 DNA: TGCGCCAGCAGTCCCGGGACAGGGACCTATGGCTACACCTTC. It encodes CASSPGTGTYGYTF.